Included here is one T cell receptor (beta chain) sequence, with context. What it binds is unknown. The data stem from a study of identical twins. Trimming left V 1 base short and J 3 bases short, with 7 bases between. The CDR3 runs to 13 residues. One entry per CDR3 protein results from TCRdb running MiXCR on the 5' RACE reads. Among some 590,000 distinct CDR3 sequences listed, more than 9% were seen once. Findings and limits, study-wide: Among monozygotic twins, out-of-frame TCR alpha sharing exceeded what models predicted.

These sequences were also reported in another study, on yellow fever vaccine responses in identical twins.

Sample: PBMCs. This sequence was found in a woman between 18 and 30 years old in good health. The chain carries TRBV12-3 or TRBV12-4 and TRBJ2-7; the D gene is possibly TRBD2 (5 bases). The chain's CDR3 is CASSLGLFYEQYF. The CDR3 DNA is TGTGCCAGCAGTTTAGGACTATTCTACGAGCAGTACTTC.